One sample yielded the 7 T cell receptor beta chains listed below, sequenced in a study of T cell changes during pregnancy in multiple sclerosis. Some clones are missing from TCRdb's copy, which holds only in-frame ones; the method was immunoSEQ multiplex PCR. This repertoire shows approximately 88,000 clones, around 92% found once; its top ten account for about 2.4%. The sample was peripheral blood, taken in the first trimester of pregnancy. These receptors all come from a female donor with multiple sclerosis, enrolled in a pregnancy study.

Details on this clone: An end of the junction does not agree with germline; a read error may underlie this. The genes are TRBV7-7 and TRBJ2-3; 11 nucleotides agree with TRBD2. This CDR3 has 16 residues. Germline assignment: CDR1 SSHAT and CDR2 FNYEAQ (reference sequence). The CDR3 here is CASSRLTSGKPDTQYF. For the CDR3, the DNA is TGTGCTAGCAGCCGCTTGACTAGCGGGAAACCAGATACGCAGTATTTT. Full variable domain (rest looked up from reference TRBV7-7 and TRBJ2-3): GAGVSQSPRYKVTKRGQDVTLRCDPISSHATLYWYQQALGQGPEFLTYFNYEAQPDKSGLPSDRFSAERPEGSISTLTIQRTEQRDSAMYRCASSRLTSGKPDTQYFGPGTRLTVL.

This sequence joins TRBV7-2 and TRBJ2-3; 10 bases fit TRBD1. The junction had 7 bases not matched to a gene; V was cut back by 5 bases and J by 2 bases. Germline values: CDR1 SGHTA, CDR2 FQGNSA. The CDR3 has 16 amino acids. This CDR3 is CASSTRQGAFTDTQYF. The CDR3 coding sequence is TGTGCCAGCAGCACCCGACAGGGGGCCTTCACAGATACGCAGTATTTT.

The CDR3 loop reads CAIRSGEAFF. The CDR3 region has the DNA TGTGCCATCCGGTCGGGAGAAGCTTTCTTT. The V and J genes are TRBV11-3 and TRBJ1-1; D gene uncertain. Deletions cut 10 bases from V and 8 bases from J, with 11 bases between. Germline CDR1 SGHNT, CDR2 YENEEA. This CDR3 is 10 amino acids long.

There are a few counts of this clone. The rearrangement joins TRBV19 to TRBJ1-5; D gene uncertain. This CDR3 contains 14 residues. Germline loops: CDR1 LNHDA, CDR2 SQIVND (reference sequence). The V gene lost 9 bases and the J gene lost 2 bases, with 14 bases spanning the gap. CDR3 nucleotides: TGTGCCAGCAGTCCCCTTAGTGGCAATCAGCCCCAGCATTTT. Translating gives CASSPLSGNQPQHF.

Worth noting for this clone: Other DNA sequences in the sample encode the same CDR3. This chain joins TRBV30 and TRBJ1-2; TRBD1 aligns across 8 bases. Germline V lookup: CDR1 GTSNPN, CDR2 SVGIG (reference sequence). The CDR3 runs to 12 residues. Trimming at V came to 1 base and at J to 8 bases, leaving 3 bases not matched to a gene. CDR3 sequence reads: CAWSGQGRGYTF. In DNA form, the CDR3 reads TGTGCCTGGAGTGGACAGGGGCGGGGCTACACCTTC.

The V and J genes are TRBV7-9 and TRBJ1-1; D uncertain. V lost 6 bases, J lost 11 bases, and 16 bases lay in between. CDR3 length: 12 amino acids. Germline V lookup: CDR1 SEHNR, CDR2 FQNEAQ (reference sequence). Written as DNA, the CDR3 is TGTGCCAGCAGTCCCGCTGGAGGGCGGGCTTTCTTT. Residues: CASSPAGGRAFF.

As to this clone: Compared with germline, one end of the junction differs, possibly owing to a read error. DNA for the CDR3: TGTGCCAGCAGTAGCGGGCCCTCCCACAATGAGCAGTTCTTC. The encoded protein is CASSSGPSHNEQFF. The chain joins TRBV11-3 to TRBJ2-1, with 7 bases matching TRBD2. This CDR3 has 14 residues. The germline V gene encodes CDR1 SGHNT and CDR2 YENEEA. Supplemented by reference TRBV11-3 and TRBJ2-1, the full variable domain reads EAGVVQSPRYKIIEKKQPVAFWCNPISGHNTLYWYLQNLGQGPELLIRYENEEAVDDSQLPKDRFSAERLKGVDSTLKIQPAELGDSAVYLCASSSGPSHNEQFFGPGTRLTVL.